A selection of T cell receptor beta chains follows, all from one sample in a study of identical twins. TCRdb reprocessed the 5' RACE reads with MiXCR, giving one entry per CDR3 protein. The sample includes 600,000 to 800,000 distinct CDR3 sequences, less than 25% of them seen just once. The sample was also linked to a second study, of T cells expressing NK-cell markers.

The sample taken for sequencing was PBMCs. These receptors came from a woman aged 18-29 years in good health. The CDR3 runs from the conserved cysteine through the conserved F or W. D genes are given only for firm matches. Clone size appears in some rows only: once, few, many, or a class for an expanded clone.

v_call	clone_size	j_call	d_call	cdr3_nt	cdr3_aa
TRBV2	few	TRBJ2-3	TRBD1	TGTGCCAGCAGAGGCACAGGGGATGAACCAGATACGCAGTATTTT	CASRGTGDEPDTQYF
TRBV20-1	.	TRBJ2-3	.	TGCAGTGCTAGAGATTCTGGTTACGATACGCAGTATTTT	CSARDSGYDTQYF
TRBV6-1	.	TRBJ2-1	.	TGTGCCAGCTCGGGGTCGTGGAGCTCCTACAATGAGCAGTTCTTC	CASSGSWSSYNEQFF
TRBV7-9	few	TRBJ2-1	.	TGTGCCAGCAGCCCCCGACCCCTTCACTCCTACAATGAGCAGTTCTTC	CASSPRPLHSYNEQFF
TRBV5-1	.	TRBJ2-7	TRBD1	TGCGCCAGCAGCTGGGGGACAGGCGTAACTTCCGAGCAGTACTTC	CASSWGTGVTSEQYF
TRBV5-1	.	TRBJ2-2	TRBD2	TGCGCCAGCAGCTTCTCTCCCGGGACTAGCGAATCCGGGGAGCTGTTTTTT	CASSFSPGTSESGELFF
TRBV10-3	.	TRBJ2-7	.	TGTGCCATCATGGGGCAGGGTGAGCAGTACTTC	CAIMGQGEQYF
TRBV6-2/TRBV6-3	.	TRBJ2-7	.	TGTGCCAGGAGATCCTGGGAGGCCGAGCAGTACTTC	CARRSWEAEQYF
TRBV5-1	.	TRBJ2-4	TRBD1	TGCGCCAGCAGCTTGTTTGGACAGGGGGTATCAGCCAAAAACATTCAGTACTTC	CASSLFGQGVSAKNIQYF
TRBV5-1	.	TRBJ2-7	.	TGCGCCAGCAGCTTGGTGGTGACGTCCTACGAGCAGTACTTC	CASSLVVTSYEQYF
TRBV11-2	.	TRBJ2-2	.	TGTGCCAGCAGCCTGCTGGAAACCGGGGAGCTGTTTTTT	CASSLLETGELFF
TRBV5-1	.	TRBJ1-2	TRBD1	TGCGCCAGCAGCTTGTCGGAGGGGGCAGCTAACTATGGCTACACCTTC	CASSLSEGAANYGYTF
TRBV27	few	TRBJ1-1	.	TGTGCCAGCAGTTTAATCTCGGGGAACACTGAAGCTTTCTTT	CASSLISGNTEAFF
TRBV12-3/TRBV12-4	.	TRBJ2-5	TRBD2	TGTGCCAGCAGTTGGGCTAGCGGGGAGACCCAGTACTTC	CASSWASGETQYF
TRBV9	.	TRBJ1-6	.	TGTGCCAGCAGCGCCCTGGGCTCAAATTCACCCCTCCACTTT	CASSALGSNSPLHF
TRBV5-1	.	TRBJ2-5	.	TGCGCCAGCAGCTTGGTCAGGGCTGGGGAGACCCAGTACTTC	CASSLVRAGETQYF
TRBV6-6	few	TRBJ1-6	.	TGTGCCAGCAGCGTACCCCTCCACTTT	CASSVPLHF
TRBV29-1	many	TRBJ2-1	TRBD2	TGCAGCACGGGCGGCGGGAGGGCCGGGAATGAGCAGTTCTTC	CSTGGGRAGNEQFF
TRBV12-3/TRBV12-4	many	TRBJ2-1	.	TGTGCCAGCAGTATGGGGCCCTACAATGAGCAGTTCTTC	CASSMGPYNEQFF
TRBV12-3/TRBV12-4	.	TRBJ2-3	TRBD1	TGTGCCAGCAGCCCTACCGGACAGGGCACAGATACGCAGTATTTT	CASSPTGQGTDTQYF
TRBV15	.	TRBJ2-5	.	TGTGCCACCAGCAGAGATCGGTTCCCGGCTACCCAAGAGACCCAGTACTTC	CATSRDRFPATQETQYF
TRBV6-5	few	TRBJ2-4	TRBD1	TGTGCCAGCAGTTACAAAGGGACAGGTTTAAACATTCAGTACTTC	CASSYKGTGLNIQYF
TRBV6-5	few	TRBJ2-1	TRBD1	TGTGCCAGCAGTTATTCAACAGGGGGTAGTGAGCAGTTCTTC	CASSYSTGGSEQFF
TRBV7-2	.	TRBJ2-5	.	TGTGCCAGCAGCTTAGCGACTCAGGAGACCCAGTACTTC	CASSLATQETQYF
TRBV20-1	.	TRBJ2-3	.	TGCAGTGCTAGAGATGGGTCCCCAGATACGCAGTATTTT	CSARDGSPDTQYF
TRBV20-1	few	TRBJ1-2	TRBD1	TGCAGTGCAATGGGACAGTTCTATGGCTACACCTTC	CSAMGQFYGYTF
TRBV5-1	.	TRBJ2-3	.	TGCGCCTGCAAGGGAGTCGGGACAGATACGCAGTATTTT	CACKGVGTDTQYF
TRBV4-3	few	TRBJ2-1	TRBD2	TGCGCCAGCAGCCTTCTGACTAGCGGGGACAATGAGCAGTTCTTC	CASSLLTSGDNEQFF
TRBV10-3	.	TRBJ2-2	.	TGTGCCATCATGGGGGTCACCGGGGAGCTGTTTTTT	CAIMGVTGELFF
TRBV20-1	few	TRBJ2-1	.	TGCAGTGCTAGAACCCCTTACAATGAGCAGTTCTTC	CSARTPYNEQFF
TRBV7-9	.	TRBJ1-2	.	TGTGCCAGCAGCCGGGGGGCCTCAGGTGGCTACACCTTC	CASSRGASGGYTF
TRBV20-1	.	TRBJ1-1	.	TGCAGTGCTCCTGGGAGCGGGGGCACTGAAGCTTTCTTT	CSAPGSGGTEAFF
TRBV7-6	.	TRBJ2-1	.	TGTGCCAGCAGCTTCAGCGGTTTCCAGGGCAATGAGCAGTTCTTC	CASSFSGFQGNEQFF
TRBV5-1	few	TRBJ1-1	.	TGCGCCAGCAGCTCGAGGGGGATAGTCGACACTGAAGCTTTCTTT	CASSSRGIVDTEAFF
TRBV4-1	once	TRBJ1-2	TRBD1	TGCGCCAGCAGCCAAGAACCGACAGGGGCTGGGGGCTACACCTTC	CASSQEPTGAGGYTF
TRBV5-1	.	TRBJ2-5	.	TGCGCCAGCAGCTTGGGACGGGCGCTCCAAGAGACCCAGTACTTC	CASSLGRALQETQYF
TRBV6-5	few	TRBJ2-7	.	TGTGCCAGCAGTTATGAAGGCGAGCAGTACTTC	CASSYEGEQYF
TRBV6-5	many	TRBJ2-7	.	TGTGCCAGCGGAATCTTCTACGAGCAGTACTTC	CASGIFYEQYF
TRBV5-1	.	TRBJ2-3	TRBD2	TGCGCCAGCAGCTGGACTAGGCCTAGCACAGATACGCAGTATTTT	CASSWTRPSTDTQYF
TRBV19	.	TRBJ1-2	.	TGTGCCAGTAGTATTGCAATAGGCAGTCCTAACTATGGCTACACCTTC	CASSIAIGSPNYGYTF
TRBV7-2	.	TRBJ2-3	TRBD2	TGTGCCAGCAGCTTAAACAGCGGGAGGGGTCCAGATACGCAGTATTTT	CASSLNSGRGPDTQYF
TRBV2	.	TRBJ2-1	TRBD2	TGTGCCAGCCTCGGGACTAGCGGGAACAATGAGCAGTTCTTC	CASLGTSGNNEQFF
TRBV12-3/TRBV12-4	many	TRBJ2-5	.	TGTGCCAGCAACGGAAACGGAGAGACCCAGTACTTC	CASNGNGETQYF
TRBV4-2	few	TRBJ2-3	TRBD2	TGTGCCAGCAGCCAACTCGCAGCGACTAGCGAAACAGATACGCAGTATTTT	CASSQLAATSETDTQYF
TRBV11-2	once	TRBJ2-5	.	TGTGCTGGGAGCGGAGGGGACCTCCGGGCGGAGACCCAGTACTTC	CAGSGGDLRAETQYF
TRBV7-9	.	TRBJ2-1	.	TGTGCCAGCAGCTCTAGTACTAATCCGACGAACCCCCAGTTCTTC	CASSSSTNPTNPQFF
TRBV7-9	.	TRBJ1-2	.	TGTGCCAGCAGCTTGGACCTTATTAACTATGGCTACACCTTC	CASSLDLINYGYTF
TRBV19	few	TRBJ2-7	.	TGTGCCAGTAGTCGTGAGCATCGCCCAGCCAACTACGAGCAGTACTTC	CASSREHRPANYEQYF
TRBV5-1	few	TRBJ2-7	.	TGCGCCAGCAGCTTGGGGACGGCGGGGATCGGGCAGTACTTC	CASSLGTAGIGQYF
TRBV11-2	.	TRBJ1-1	.	TGTGCCAGCCGGGGCCATAACACTGAAGCTTTCTTT	CASRGHNTEAFF
TRBV7-2	few	TRBJ2-3	TRBD1	TGTGCCAGCAGCCCCCGGACAGGGAGGGATACGCAGTATTTT	CASSPRTGRDTQYF
TRBV9	.	TRBJ2-7	TRBD2	TGTGCCAGCAGCGTAGGGGGGGGACCTAACTACGAGCAGTACTTC	CASSVGGGPNYEQYF
TRBV20-1	few	TRBJ2-5	TRBD2	TGCAGTGCTAGGTCACGGGGGGGCTTGGAGACCCAGTACTTC	CSARSRGGLETQYF
TRBV6-5	few	TRBJ2-1	TRBD2	TGTGCCAGCAGTTACCCAGCGGGGCTGAATGAGCAGTTCTTC	CASSYPAGLNEQFF
TRBV5-4	.	TRBJ2-1	TRBD2	TGTGCCAGCAGCTTACGGGCGGGAGCTGGTAATGAGCAGTTCTTC	CASSLRAGAGNEQFF
TRBV6-4	few	TRBJ1-1	.	TGTGCCAGCAGTGATCAGATGAACACTGAAGCTTTCTTT	CASSDQMNTEAFF
TRBV19	.	TRBJ1-1	.	TGTGCCAGTAGTGTAATCGGCACTGAAGCTTTCTTT	CASSVIGTEAFF
TRBV2	many	TRBJ2-7	.	TGTGCCAGCCTCGACCGGGCCTCGGGGTTGGAAGAGCAGTACTTC	CASLDRASGLEEQYF
TRBV4-1	.	TRBJ1-2	TRBD1	TGCGCCAGCAGCCTACACTCGGGACAGGGGAACTATGGCTACACCTTC	CASSLHSGQGNYGYTF
TRBV20-1	few	TRBJ2-1	.	TGCAGTGCCTGGGACTCGTCCCACAATGAGCAGTTCTTC	CSAWDSSHNEQFF